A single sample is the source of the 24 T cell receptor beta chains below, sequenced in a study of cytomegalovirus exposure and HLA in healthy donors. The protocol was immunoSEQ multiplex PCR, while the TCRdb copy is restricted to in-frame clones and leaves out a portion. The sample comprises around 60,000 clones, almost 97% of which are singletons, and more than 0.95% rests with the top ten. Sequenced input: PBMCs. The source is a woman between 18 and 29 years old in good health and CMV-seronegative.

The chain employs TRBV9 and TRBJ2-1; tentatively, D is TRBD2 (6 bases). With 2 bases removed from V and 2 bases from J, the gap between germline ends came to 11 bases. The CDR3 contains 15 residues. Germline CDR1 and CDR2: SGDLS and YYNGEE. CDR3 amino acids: CASSVAGPAYNEQFF. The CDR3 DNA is TGTGCCAGCAGCGTGGCGGGGCCCGCCTACAATGAGCAGTTCTTC.

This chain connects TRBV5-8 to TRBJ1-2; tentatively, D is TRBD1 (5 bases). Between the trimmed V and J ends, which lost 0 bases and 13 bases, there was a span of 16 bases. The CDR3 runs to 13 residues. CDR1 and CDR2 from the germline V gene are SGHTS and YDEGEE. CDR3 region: CASSLGSGGERTF. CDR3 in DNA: TGTGCCAGCAGCTTGGGGTCCGGGGGGGAGCGCACCTTC.

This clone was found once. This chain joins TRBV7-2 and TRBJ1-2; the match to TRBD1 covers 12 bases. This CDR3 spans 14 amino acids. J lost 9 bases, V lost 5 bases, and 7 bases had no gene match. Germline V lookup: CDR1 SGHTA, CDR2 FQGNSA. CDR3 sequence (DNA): TGTGCCAGCAGCCCGGGGACAGGGGGCGTGAGCTACACCTTC. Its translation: CASSPGTGGVSYTF. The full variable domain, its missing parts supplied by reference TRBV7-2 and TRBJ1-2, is GAGVSQSPSNKVTEKGKDVELRCDPISGHTALYWYRQSLGQGLEFLIYFQGNSAPDKSGLPSDRFSAERTGGSVSTLTIQRTQQEDSAVYLCASSPGTGGVSYTFGSGTRLTVV.

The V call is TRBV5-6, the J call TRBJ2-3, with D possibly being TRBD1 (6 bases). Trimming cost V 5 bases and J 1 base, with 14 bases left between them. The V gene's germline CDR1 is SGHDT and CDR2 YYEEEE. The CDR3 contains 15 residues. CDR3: CASRLGARGTDTQYF. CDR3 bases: TGTGCCAGCAGGCTGGGGGCCAGGGGCACAGATACGCAGTATTTT. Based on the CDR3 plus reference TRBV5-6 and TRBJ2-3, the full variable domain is DAGVTQSPTHLIKTRGQQVTLRCSPKSGHDTVSWYQQALGQGPQFIFQYYEEEERQRGNFPDRFSGHQFPNYSSELNVNALLLGDSALYLCASRLGARGTDTQYFGPGTRLTVL.

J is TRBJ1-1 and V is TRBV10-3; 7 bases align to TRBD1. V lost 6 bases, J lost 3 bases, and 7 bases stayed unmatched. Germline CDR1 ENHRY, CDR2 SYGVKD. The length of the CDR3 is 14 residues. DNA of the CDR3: TGTGCCATCAGCGGAGGGACAGACTACACTGAAGCTTTCTTT. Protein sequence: CAISGGTDYTEAFF.

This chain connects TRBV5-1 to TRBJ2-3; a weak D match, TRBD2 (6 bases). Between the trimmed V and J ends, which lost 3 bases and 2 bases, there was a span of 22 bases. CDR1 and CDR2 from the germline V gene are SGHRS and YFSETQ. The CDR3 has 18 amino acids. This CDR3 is CASSSSILAETPTDTQYF. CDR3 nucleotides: TGCGCCAGCAGCTCAAGTATCTTAGCGGAAACCCCCACAGATACGCAGTATTTT. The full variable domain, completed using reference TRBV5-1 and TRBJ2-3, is KAGVTQTPRYLIKTRGQQVTLSCSPISGHRSVSWYQQTPGQGLQFLFEYFSETQRNKGNFPGRFSGRQFSNSRSEMNVSTLELGDSALYLCASSSSILAETPTDTQYFGPGTRLTVL.

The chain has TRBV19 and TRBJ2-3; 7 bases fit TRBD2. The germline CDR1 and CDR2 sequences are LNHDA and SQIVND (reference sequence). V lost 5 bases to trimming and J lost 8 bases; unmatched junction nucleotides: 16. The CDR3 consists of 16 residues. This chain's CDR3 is CASSPPSGRSYVTQYF. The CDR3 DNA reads TGTGCCAGTAGTCCCCCTAGCGGCCGTTCTTACGTTACGCAGTATTTT.

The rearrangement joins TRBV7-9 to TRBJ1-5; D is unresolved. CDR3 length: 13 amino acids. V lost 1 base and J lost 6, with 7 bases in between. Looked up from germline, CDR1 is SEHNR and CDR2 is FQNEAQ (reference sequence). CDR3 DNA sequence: TGTGCCAGCAGCTTAGAGTCGGGTCAGCCCCAGCATTTT. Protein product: CASSLESGQPQHF.

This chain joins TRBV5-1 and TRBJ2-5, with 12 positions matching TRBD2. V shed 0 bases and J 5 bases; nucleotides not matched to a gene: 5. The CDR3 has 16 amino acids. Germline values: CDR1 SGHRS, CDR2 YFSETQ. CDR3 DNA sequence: TGCGCCAGCAGCTTGGCTTGGCTAGCGGGGGGGGAGACCCAGTACTTC. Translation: CASSLAWLAGGETQYF.

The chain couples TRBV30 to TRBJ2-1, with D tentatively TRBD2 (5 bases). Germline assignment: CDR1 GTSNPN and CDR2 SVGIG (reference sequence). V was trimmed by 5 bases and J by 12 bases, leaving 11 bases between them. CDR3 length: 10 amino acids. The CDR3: CAWSYRGQFF. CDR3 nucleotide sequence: TGTGCCTGGTCTTATCGGGGGCAGTTCTTC.

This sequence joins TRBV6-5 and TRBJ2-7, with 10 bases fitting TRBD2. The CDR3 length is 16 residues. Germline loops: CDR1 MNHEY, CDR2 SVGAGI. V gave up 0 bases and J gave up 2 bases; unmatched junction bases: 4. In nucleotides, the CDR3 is TGTGCCAGCAGTTACTCGCCTAGCGGGAGTGCCTACGAGCAGTACTTC. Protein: CASSYSPSGSAYEQYF.

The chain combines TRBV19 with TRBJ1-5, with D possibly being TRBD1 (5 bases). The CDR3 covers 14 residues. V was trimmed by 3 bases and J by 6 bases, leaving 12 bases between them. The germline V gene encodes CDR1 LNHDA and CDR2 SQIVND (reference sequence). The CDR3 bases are TGTGCCAGTAGTATGGGGGGGTCCGGTCAGCCCCAGCATTTT. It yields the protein CASSMGGSGQPQHF.

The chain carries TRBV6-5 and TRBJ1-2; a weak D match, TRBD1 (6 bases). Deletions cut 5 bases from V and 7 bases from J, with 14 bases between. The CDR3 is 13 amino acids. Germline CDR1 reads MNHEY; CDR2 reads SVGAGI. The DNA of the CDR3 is TGTGCCAGCAGTACCCAGGGGTCTGGTGGCTACACCTTC. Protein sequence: CASSTQGSGGYTF.

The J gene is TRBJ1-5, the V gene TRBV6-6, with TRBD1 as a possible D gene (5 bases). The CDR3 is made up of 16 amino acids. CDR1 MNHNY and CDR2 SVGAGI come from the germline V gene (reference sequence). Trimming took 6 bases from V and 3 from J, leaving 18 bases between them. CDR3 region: CASRGRQTSYNQPQHF. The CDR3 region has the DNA TGTGCCAGCAGGGGCCGACAGACTTCGTACAATCAGCCCCAGCATTTT.

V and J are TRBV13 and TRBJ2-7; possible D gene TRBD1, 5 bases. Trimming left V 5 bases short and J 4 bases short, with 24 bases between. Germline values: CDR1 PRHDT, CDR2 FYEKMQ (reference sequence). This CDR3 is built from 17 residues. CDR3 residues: CASSPRPPGSVVYEQYF. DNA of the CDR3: TGTGCCAGCAGCCCCAGACCCCCAGGGTCGGTTGTGTACGAGCAGTACTTC.

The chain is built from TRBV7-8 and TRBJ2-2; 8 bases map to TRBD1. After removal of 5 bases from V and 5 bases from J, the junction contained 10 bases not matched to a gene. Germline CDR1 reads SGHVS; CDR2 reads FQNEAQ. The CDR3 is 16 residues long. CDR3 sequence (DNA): TGTGCCAGCAGCCAAAGTTGGACAGGGTTAACCGGGGAGCTGTTTTTT. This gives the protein CASSQSWTGLTGELFF.

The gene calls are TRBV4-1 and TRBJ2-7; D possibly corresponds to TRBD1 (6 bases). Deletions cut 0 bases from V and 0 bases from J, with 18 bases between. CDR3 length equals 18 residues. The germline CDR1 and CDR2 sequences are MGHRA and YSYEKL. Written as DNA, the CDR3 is TGCGCCAGCAGCCAAGATCTTGGGGGCGGGTCGAGCTCCTACGAGCAGTACTTC. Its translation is CASSQDLGGGSSSYEQYF.

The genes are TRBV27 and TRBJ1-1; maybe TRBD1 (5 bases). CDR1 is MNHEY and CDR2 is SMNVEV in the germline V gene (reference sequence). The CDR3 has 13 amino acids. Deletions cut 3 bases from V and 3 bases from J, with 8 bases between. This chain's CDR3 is CASSFGRDTEAFF. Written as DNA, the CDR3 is TGTGCCAGCAGTTTCGGCAGGGACACTGAAGCTTTCTTT.

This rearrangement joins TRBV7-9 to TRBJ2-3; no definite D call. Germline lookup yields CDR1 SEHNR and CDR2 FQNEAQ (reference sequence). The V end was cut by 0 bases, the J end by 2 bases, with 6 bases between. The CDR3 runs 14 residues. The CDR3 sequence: CASSLALDTDTQYF. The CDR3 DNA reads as TGTGCCAGCAGCTTAGCGCTAGACACAGATACGCAGTATTTT.

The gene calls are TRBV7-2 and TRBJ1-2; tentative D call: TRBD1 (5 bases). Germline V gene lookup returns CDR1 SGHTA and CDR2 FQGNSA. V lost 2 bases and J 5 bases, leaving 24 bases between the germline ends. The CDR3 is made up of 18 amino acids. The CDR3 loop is CASSLTPRGEGRGYGYTF. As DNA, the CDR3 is TGTGCCAGCAGCTTAACCCCGCGCGGGGAGGGTCGGGGGTATGGCTACACCTTC.

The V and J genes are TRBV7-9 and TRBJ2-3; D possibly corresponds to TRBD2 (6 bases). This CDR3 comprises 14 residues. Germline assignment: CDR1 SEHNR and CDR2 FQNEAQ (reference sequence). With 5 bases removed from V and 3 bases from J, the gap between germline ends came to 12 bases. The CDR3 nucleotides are TGTGCCAGCAGCGACCCCCGGGGGACAGATACGCAGTATTTT. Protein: CASSDPRGTDTQYF. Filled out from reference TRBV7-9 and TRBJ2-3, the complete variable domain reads DTGVSQNPRHKITKRGQNVTFRCDPISEHNRLYWYRQTLGQGPEFLTYFQNEAQLEKSRLLSDRFSAERPKGSFSTLEIQRTEQGDSAMYLCASSDPRGTDTQYFGPGTRLTVL.

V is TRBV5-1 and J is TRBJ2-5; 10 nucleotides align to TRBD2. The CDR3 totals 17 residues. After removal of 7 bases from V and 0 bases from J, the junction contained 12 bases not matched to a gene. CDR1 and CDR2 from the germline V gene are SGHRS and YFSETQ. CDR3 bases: TGCGCCAGCTCGGGAGCGGGGGGGCAGAGCCACCAAGAGACCCAGTACTTC. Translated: CASSGAGGQSHQETQYF. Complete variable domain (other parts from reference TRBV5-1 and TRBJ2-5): KAGVTQTPRYLIKTRGQQVTLSCSPISGHRSVSWYQQTPGQGLQFLFEYFSETQRNKGNFPGRFSGRQFSNSRSEMNVSTLELGDSALYLCASSGAGGQSHQETQYFGPGTRLLVL.

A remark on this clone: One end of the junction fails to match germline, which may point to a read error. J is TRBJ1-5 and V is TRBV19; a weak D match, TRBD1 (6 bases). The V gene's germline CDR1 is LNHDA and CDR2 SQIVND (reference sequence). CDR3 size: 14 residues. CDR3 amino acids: CASSLTGNDQSQHF. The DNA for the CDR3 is TGTGCCAGTAGTCTAACAGGGAACGATCAGTCCCAGCATTTT.

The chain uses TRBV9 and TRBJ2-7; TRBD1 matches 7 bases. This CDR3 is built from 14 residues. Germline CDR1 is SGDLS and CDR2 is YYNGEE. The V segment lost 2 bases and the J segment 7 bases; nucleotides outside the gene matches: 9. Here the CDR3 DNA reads TGTGCCAGCAGCGTCACCGGGACAGTCTTTGAGCAGTACTTC. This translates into CASSVTGTVFEQYF.